Following are 9 T cell receptor beta chains from one sample sequenced in a study of cytomegalovirus exposure and HLA in healthy donors. A multiplex PCR was run with 60 Vbeta primers and 13 Jbeta primers. The assay was immunoSEQ multiplex PCR, and TCRdb's table has in-frame clones only and misses some. The sample lists approximately 110,000 clones; about 61% were seen once. Sequencing input: PBMCs. The receptors stem from a man aged 18 to 30 in good health and CMV-seropositive.

This chain uses TRBV19 with TRBJ1-5, with D possibly being TRBD1 (5 bases). The V end lost 7 bases, the J end lost 4 bases, and 29 bases lay between the germline ends. The CDR3 covers 19 residues. From germline, CDR1 is LNHDA and CDR2 SQIVND (reference sequence). The chain's CDR3 is CASTPNRGFLEGQNQPQHF. The DNA for the CDR3 is TGTGCCAGTACGCCTAATCGGGGGTTTTTGGAGGGGCAAAATCAGCCCCAGCATTTT.

This clone was picked up a small number of times. The genes are TRBV6-6 and TRBJ1-1, with TRBD1 identical over 11 bases. The CDR3 covers 13 residues. V shed 7 bases, J shed 7 bases, and the junction held 5 bases outside the gene matches. Germline V gene lookup returns CDR1 MNHNY and CDR2 SVGAGI (reference sequence). CDR3 in DNA: TGTGCCAGCATGGGACAGGGGGAGGGTGAAGCTTTCTTT. It encodes CASMGQGEGEAFF.

The gene calls are TRBV13 and TRBJ1-2, with D tentatively TRBD1 (5 bases). The V gene lost 0 bases and the J gene lost 2 bases, with 13 bases spanning the gap. CDR1 and CDR2 (germline): PRHDT, FYEKMQ (reference sequence). This CDR3 is built from 16 residues. The CDR3 bases are TGTGCCAGCAGCTTAGGGGCTCCCCGGGGGAACTATGGCTACACCTTC. This gives the protein CASSLGAPRGNYGYTF.

The rearrangement joins TRBV6-1 to TRBJ2-5; possible D gene TRBD2, 6 bases. There are 15 residues in the CDR3. Germline CDR1 is MNHNS and CDR2 is SASEGT. V lost 2 bases to trimming and J lost 2 bases, with 12 bases between them. The CDR3 DNA reads TGTGCCAGCAGTGAATTCCCGGGGACTCAAGAGACCCAGTACTTC. Its protein is CASSEFPGTQETQYF.

The J gene is TRBJ1-1, the V gene TRBV18, with TRBD1 identical over 8 bases. The CDR3 length is 15 residues. V lost 4 bases, J lost 5 bases, and 9 bases stayed unmatched. Germline V gene lookup returns CDR1 KGHSH and CDR2 LQKENI. The CDR3 sequence is CASSLRGQGITEAFF. The DNA for the CDR3 is TGTGCCAGCTCACTTAGAGGACAGGGTATAACTGAAGCTTTCTTT.

The chain couples TRBV5-6 to TRBJ1-2, with TRBD1 as a possible D gene (6 bases). The CDR3 runs to 14 residues. V was shortened by 0 bases and J by 7 bases, with 13 bases between the two germline ends. Germline V gene data show CDR1 as SGHDT and CDR2 as YYEEEE. DNA for the CDR3: TGTGCCAGCAGCTTGGAGGGGGGGATCTGTGGCTACACCTTC. This translates into CASSLEGGICGYTF.

The V call is TRBV6-1, the J call TRBJ2-6, with 8 bases fitting TRBD1. The V segment lost 2 bases and the J segment 3 bases; nucleotides outside the gene matches: 0. This CDR3 spans 15 amino acids. Germline V gene data show CDR1 as MNHNS and CDR2 as SASEGT. The CDR3, as DNA: TGTGCCAGCAGTGAAACAGGGGGTGGGGCCAACGTCCTGACTTTC. Translating it yields CASSETGGGANVLTF.

The chain carries TRBV11-3 and TRBJ2-3; no firm D call. The germline V gene encodes CDR1 SGHNT and CDR2 YENEEA. CDR3 length: 14 residues. V lost 6 bases to trimming and J lost 4 bases, with 14 bases between them. The CDR3 bases are TGTGCCAGCAGTTCGAGGTCAGAACCAGATACGCAGTATTTT. Translation: CASSSRSEPDTQYF.

J is TRBJ2-5 and V is TRBV28, with D perhaps matching TRBD2 (7 bases). The CDR3 loop spans 17 amino acids. V lost 6 bases to trimming and J lost 5 bases, with 25 bases between them. Germline CDR1 MDHEN, CDR2 SYDVKM. This CDR3 is CASSWLSLRRGPETQYF. CDR3 coding DNA: TGTGCCAGCAGCTGGCTTAGTTTGCGGCGGGGGCCGGAGACCCAGTACTTC.